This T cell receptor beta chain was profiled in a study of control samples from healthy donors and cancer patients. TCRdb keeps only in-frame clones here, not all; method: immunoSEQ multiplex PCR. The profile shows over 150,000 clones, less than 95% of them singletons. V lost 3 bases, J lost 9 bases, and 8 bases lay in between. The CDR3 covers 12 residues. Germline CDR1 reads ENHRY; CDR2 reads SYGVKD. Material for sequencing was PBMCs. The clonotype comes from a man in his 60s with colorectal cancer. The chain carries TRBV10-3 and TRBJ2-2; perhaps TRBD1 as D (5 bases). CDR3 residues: CAISDRARELFF. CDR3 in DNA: TGTGCCATCAGTGACAGGGCCCGGGAGCTGTTTTTT.